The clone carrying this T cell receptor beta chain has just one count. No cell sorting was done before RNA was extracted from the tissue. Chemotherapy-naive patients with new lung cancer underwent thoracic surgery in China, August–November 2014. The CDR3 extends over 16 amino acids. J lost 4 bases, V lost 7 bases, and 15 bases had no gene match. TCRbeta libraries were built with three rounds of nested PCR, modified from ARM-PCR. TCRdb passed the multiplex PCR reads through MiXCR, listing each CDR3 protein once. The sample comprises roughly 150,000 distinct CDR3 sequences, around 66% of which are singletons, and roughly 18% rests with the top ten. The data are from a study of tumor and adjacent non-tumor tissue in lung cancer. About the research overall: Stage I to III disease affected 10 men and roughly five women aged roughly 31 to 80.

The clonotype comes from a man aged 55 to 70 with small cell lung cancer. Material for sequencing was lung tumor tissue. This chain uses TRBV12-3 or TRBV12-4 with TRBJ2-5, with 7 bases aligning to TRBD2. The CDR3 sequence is CASNQAAGRVVETQYF. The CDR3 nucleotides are TGTGCCAGCAACCAGGCAGCGGGAAGGGTGGTAGAGACCCAGTACTTC.